This TCR beta chain was found in a study of radiation and T cells in renal cell carcinoma. Sequenced by immunoSEQ multiplex PCR; TCRdb stores in-frame clones only, minus some. The table records approximately 90,000 clones, around four fifths of them present only once. Specified time point: blood 4 weeks post-SBRT, at nephrectomy. Treatment described: 15 Gy SBRT to primary tumor, nephrectomy 4 weeks later. Nephrectomy followed 15 Gy stereotactic body radiation by 4 weeks. Trimming took 6 bases from V and 1 from J; bases not matched to a gene: 11. CDR1 is ENHRY, CDR2 SYGVKD, per germline. CDR3 length equals 17 residues.

This sequence originates from a man aged 45-65 years with renal cell carcinoma. The sequenced sample was blood, obtained from a patient whose treatment included radiotherapy and nephrectomy. The chain joins TRBV10-3 to TRBJ2-3, with 9 bases matching TRBD2. CDR3 DNA sequence: TGTGCCATCAGCTCCTGGGAATCTAGCGGGGGCACAGATACGCAGTATTTT. This translates into CAISSWESSGGTDTQYF.